This T cell receptor (beta chain) was obtained from a study of blood T cell repertoires in COVID-19. Background on the study: The United States, Italy and Spain provided the acute and convalescent COVID-19 samples.

In the authors' methods: Reference gene primers were amplified, and this amplification served to estimate nucleated cell counts. Profiling relied on immunoSEQ multiplex PCR, and the TCRdb table lists in-frame clones only, not all of them. Clone size and V and J calls were adopted from that table, with D and trimming inferred from the DNA. Among tens of thousands of clones, around 67% were seen once, and the ten largest hold approximately 25%. V was trimmed by 2 bases and J by 5 bases, leaving 9 bases between them. CDR3 length equals 13 residues. The V gene's germline CDR1 is GTSNPN and CDR2 SVGIG (reference sequence). There are a few counts of this clone.

The sequencing input was peripheral blood. This TCR was recovered from an older woman in a cohort sampled during active or convalescent COVID-19. J is TRBJ1-4 and V is TRBV30; D unclear. DNA of the CDR3: TGTGCCTGGAGTATGGGCAGGAATGAAAAACTGTTTTTT. Residues: CAWSMGRNEKLFF.